This passage covers 9 T cell receptor beta chains from one sample sequenced in a study of OX40 agonist ivuxolimab in advanced cancers. Here immunoSEQ multiplex PCR was the method, and the copy in TCRdb shows in-frame clones only, minus some. The sample records about 83,000 clones, about 92% being singletons. The input for sequencing was CD4+ or CD8+ T cells sorted from blood, taken in a trial of the OX40 agonist ivuxolimab. The receptors here all came from an adult with an advanced solid tumor such as melanoma, head and neck, liver or kidney cancer.

V gene TRBV7-9 combines with J gene TRBJ2-1, with D possibly TRBD2 on 6 matching bases. CDR1 SEHNR and CDR2 FQNEAQ come from the germline V gene (reference sequence). This CDR3 region has 16 residues. The V and J ends lost 5 bases and 0 bases respectively, with 14 bases between them. The CDR3 sequence is CASSPGGGSSYNEQFF. The CDR3 DNA is TGTGCCAGCAGCCCAGGAGGAGGGAGCTCCTACAATGAGCAGTTCTTC.

This chain uses TRBV4-1 with TRBJ1-1; D perhaps matches TRBD1 (5 bases). CDR3 length: 15 residues. Germline V CDR1 and CDR2: MGHRA, YSYEKL. V was pared by 2 bases and J by 4 bases, with 14 bases between. The CDR3 DNA sequence: TGCGCCAGCAGCCAAAATCCGGGGCGGAGCACTGAAGCTTTCTTT. It specifies CASSQNPGRSTEAFF.

The chain carries TRBV5-6 and TRBJ1-1; possible D gene TRBD1, 5 bases. Germline CDR1 reads SGHDT; CDR2 reads YYEEEE. Trimming removed 2 bases at V and 5 bases at J, with 7 bases between. This CDR3 region has 12 residues. The CDR3 protein is CASSFQGTEAFF. The DNA for the CDR3 is TGTGCCAGCAGCTTCCAGGGAACTGAAGCTTTCTTT.

The chain combines TRBV5-1 with TRBJ1-6; D not resolved. The CDR3 extends over 16 amino acids. Germline assignment: CDR1 SGHRS and CDR2 YFSETQ. The V gene lost 4 bases and the J gene lost 2 bases, with 13 bases spanning the gap. The CDR3 DNA sequence: TGCGCCAGCAGCAGGGAAGACGGACCCTATAATTCACCCCTCCACTTT. This encodes CASSREDGPYNSPLHF.

The chain combines TRBV18 with TRBJ2-5; D gene unclear. The germline CDR1 and CDR2 sequences are KGHSH and LQKENI. Trimming took 2 bases from V and 0 from J, leaving 10 bases between them. The CDR3 length is 15 residues. The CDR3 sequence is CASSPINPNQETQYF. The CDR3 DNA follows: TGTGCCAGCTCACCAATCAACCCTAACCAAGAGACCCAGTACTTC. Combining the CDR3 with reference TRBV18 and TRBJ2-5 gives the whole variable domain NAGVMQNPRHLVRRRGQEARLRCSPMKGHSHVYWYRQLPEEGLKFMVYLQKENIIDESGMPKERFSAEFPKEGPSILRIQQVVRGDSAAYFCASSPINPNQETQYFGPGTRLLVL.

This sequence joins TRBV29-1 and TRBJ1-2; D remains ambiguous. CDR1 is SQVTM and CDR2 is ANQGSEA in the germline V gene. This CDR3 is built from 13 residues. V lost 4 bases, J lost 2 bases, and 11 bases lay in between. The CDR3 region is CSVVSDTNYGYTF. CDR3 nucleotides: TGCAGCGTTGTCTCAGATACAAACTATGGCTACACCTTC.

This chain connects TRBV9 to TRBJ2-1; TRBD2 agrees at 9 bases. Germline CDR1 and CDR2: SGDLS and YYNGEE. Trimming removed 2 bases from V and 4 bases from J; junction bases left unmatched: 7. The CDR3 loop spans 16 amino acids. DNA of the CDR3: TGTGCCAGCAGCGTGAGCGGGGGGACTCTTTACAATGAGCAGTTCTTC. Its translation is CASSVSGGTLYNEQFF.

The chain joins TRBV4-1 to TRBJ2-7, with D possibly TRBD1 on 5 matching bases. Germline V gives CDR1 MGHRA, CDR2 YSYEKL. The CDR3 runs 15 residues. V was cut by 2 bases and J by 2 bases, with 13 bases left in between. Written as DNA, the CDR3 is TGCGCCAGCAGCCAAAGAGACAGTGGCCCCTACGAGCAGTACTTC. As protein: CASSQRDSGPYEQYF.

The chain is built from TRBV5-1 and TRBJ2-1; 8 bases align to TRBD1. With 0 bases clipped from V and 7 bases from J, the junction kept 6 bases outside the gene matches. CDR1 is SGHRS, CDR2 YFSETQ, per germline. This CDR3 comprises 15 residues. CDR3 residues: CASSLVQGQVNEQFF. The CDR3 DNA is TGCGCCAGCAGCTTGGTCCAGGGACAGGTGAATGAGCAGTTCTTC.